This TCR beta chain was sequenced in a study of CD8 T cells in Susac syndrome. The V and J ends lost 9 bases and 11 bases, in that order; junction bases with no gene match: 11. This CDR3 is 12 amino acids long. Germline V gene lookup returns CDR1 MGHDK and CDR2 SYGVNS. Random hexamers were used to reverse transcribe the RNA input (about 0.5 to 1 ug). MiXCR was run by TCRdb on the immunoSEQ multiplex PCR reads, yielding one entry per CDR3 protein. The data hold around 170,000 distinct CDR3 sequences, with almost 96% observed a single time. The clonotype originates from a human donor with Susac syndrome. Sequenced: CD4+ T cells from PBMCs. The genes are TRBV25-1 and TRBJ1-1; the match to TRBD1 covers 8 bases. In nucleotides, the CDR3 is TGTGCCAGTACCTCAGGGGGCAATAGGGCTTTCTTT. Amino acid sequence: CASTSGGNRAFF.